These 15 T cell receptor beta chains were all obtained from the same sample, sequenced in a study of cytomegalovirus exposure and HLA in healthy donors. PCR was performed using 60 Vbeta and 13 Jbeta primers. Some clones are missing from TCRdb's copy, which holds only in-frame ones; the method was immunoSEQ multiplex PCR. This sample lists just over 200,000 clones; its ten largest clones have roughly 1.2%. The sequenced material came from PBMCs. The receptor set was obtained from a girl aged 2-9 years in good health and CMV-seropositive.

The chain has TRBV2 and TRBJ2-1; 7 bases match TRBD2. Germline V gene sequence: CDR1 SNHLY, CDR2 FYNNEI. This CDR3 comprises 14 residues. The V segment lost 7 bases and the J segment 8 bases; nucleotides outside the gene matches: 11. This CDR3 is CASNGGRGSHEQFF. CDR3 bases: TGTGCCAGCAACGGCGGGAGAGGATCACATGAGCAGTTCTTC.

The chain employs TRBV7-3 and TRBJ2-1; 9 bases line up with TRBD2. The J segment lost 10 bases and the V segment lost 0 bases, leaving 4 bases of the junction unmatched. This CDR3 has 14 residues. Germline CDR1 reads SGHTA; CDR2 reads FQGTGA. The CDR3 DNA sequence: TGTGCCAGCAGCTTAACATTAGCGGGAGACGAGCAGTTCTTC. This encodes CASSLTLAGDEQFF.

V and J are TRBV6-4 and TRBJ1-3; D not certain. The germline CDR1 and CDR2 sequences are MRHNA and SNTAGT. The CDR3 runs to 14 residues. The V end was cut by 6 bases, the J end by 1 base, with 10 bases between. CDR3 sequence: CASSETSSGNTIYF. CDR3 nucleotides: TGTGCCAGCAGCGAGACATCGTCTGGAAACACCATATATTTT.

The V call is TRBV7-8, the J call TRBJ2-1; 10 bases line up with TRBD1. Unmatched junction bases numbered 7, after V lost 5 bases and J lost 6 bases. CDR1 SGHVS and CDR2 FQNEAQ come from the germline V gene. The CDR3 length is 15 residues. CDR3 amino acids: CASSQGQGHPNEQFF. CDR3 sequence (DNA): TGTGCCAGCAGCCAGGGACAGGGGCATCCCAATGAGCAGTTCTTC.

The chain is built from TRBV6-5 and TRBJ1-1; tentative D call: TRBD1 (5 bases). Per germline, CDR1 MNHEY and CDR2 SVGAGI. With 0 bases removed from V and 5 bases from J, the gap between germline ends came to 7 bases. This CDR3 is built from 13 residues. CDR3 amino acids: CASSYSGGTEAFF. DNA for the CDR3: TGTGCCAGCAGTTACTCCGGGGGTACTGAAGCTTTCTTT.

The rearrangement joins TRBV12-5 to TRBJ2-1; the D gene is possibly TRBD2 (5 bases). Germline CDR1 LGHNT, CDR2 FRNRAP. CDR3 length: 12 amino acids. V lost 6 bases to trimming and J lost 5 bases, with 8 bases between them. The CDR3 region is CASGSGHNEQFF. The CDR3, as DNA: TGTGCTAGTGGGAGCGGTCACAATGAGCAGTTCTTC.

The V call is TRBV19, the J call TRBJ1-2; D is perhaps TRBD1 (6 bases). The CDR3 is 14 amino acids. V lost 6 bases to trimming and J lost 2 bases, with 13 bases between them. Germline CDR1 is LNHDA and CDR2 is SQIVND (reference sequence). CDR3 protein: CASRVTGSNYGYTF. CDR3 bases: TGTGCCAGTAGAGTCACAGGGTCCAACTATGGCTACACCTTC.

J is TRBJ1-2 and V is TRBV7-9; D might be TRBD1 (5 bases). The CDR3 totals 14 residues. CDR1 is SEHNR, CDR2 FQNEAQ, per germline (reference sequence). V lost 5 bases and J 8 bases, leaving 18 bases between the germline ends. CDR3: CASSHPGLPLGYTF. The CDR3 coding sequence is TGTGCCAGCAGCCACCCGGGACTGCCATTGGGCTACACCTTC. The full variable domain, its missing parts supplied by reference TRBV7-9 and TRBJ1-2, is DTGVSQNPRHKITKRGQNVTFRCDPISEHNRLYWYRQTLGQGPEFLTYFQNEAQLEKSRLLSDRFSAERPKGSFSTLEIQRTEQGDSAMYLCASSHPGLPLGYTFGSGTRLTVV.

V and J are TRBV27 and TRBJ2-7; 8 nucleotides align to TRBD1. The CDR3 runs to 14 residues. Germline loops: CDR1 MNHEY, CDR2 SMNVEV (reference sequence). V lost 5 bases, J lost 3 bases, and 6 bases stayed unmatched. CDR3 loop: CASSPRDRHYEQYF. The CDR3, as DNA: TGTGCCAGCAGTCCACGGGACAGGCACTACGAGCAGTACTTC.

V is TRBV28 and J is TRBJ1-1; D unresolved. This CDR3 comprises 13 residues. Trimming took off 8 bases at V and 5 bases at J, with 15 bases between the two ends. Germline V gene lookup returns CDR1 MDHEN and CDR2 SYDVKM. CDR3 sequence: CASASFRETEAFF. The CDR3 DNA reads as TGTGCCAGCGCCTCTTTTAGAGAAACTGAAGCTTTCTTT.

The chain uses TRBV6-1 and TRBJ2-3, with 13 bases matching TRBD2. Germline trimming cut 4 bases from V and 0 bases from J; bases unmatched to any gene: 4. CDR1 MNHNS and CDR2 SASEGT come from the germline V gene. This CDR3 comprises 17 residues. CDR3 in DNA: TGTGCCAGCAGTGTTGGGACTAGCGGGGAAAGCACAGATACGCAGTATTTT. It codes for CASSVGTSGESTDTQYF.

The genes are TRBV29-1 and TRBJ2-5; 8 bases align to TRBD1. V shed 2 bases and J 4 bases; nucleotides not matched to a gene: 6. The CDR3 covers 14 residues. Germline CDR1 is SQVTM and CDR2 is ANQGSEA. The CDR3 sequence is CSVENPGQAETQYF. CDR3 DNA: TGCAGCGTTGAAAACCCGGGACAGGCAGAGACCCAGTACTTC.

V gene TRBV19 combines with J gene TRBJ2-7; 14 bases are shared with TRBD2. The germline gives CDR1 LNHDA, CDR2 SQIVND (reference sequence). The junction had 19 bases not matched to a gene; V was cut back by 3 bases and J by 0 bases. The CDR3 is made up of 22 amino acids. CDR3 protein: CASSIRPGLAGVLPWGSYEQYF. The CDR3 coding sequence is TGTGCCAGTAGTATCCGGCCGGGACTAGCGGGAGTTCTCCCTTGGGGCTCCTACGAGCAGTACTTC.

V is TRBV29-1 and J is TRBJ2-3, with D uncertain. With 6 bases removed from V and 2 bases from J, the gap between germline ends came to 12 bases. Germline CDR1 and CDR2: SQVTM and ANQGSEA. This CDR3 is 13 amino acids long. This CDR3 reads CSVARLFTDTQYF. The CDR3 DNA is TGCAGCGTAGCAAGACTTTTCACAGATACGCAGTATTTT.

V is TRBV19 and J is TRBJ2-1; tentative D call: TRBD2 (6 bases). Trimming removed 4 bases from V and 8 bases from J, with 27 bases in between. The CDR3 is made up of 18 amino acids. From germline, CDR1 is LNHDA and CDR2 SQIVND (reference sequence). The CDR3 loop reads CASSKVPGTATRLDEQFF. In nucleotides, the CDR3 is TGTGCCAGTAGTAAAGTTCCCGGGACTGCCACCCGGTTGGATGAGCAGTTCTTC.